The rows below give T cell receptor beta chains drawn from one sample of a study of identifying expanded T cells in peripheral blood. Clones were read by immunoSEQ multiplex PCR, and TCRdb kept only the in-frame ones, dropping some. The table records 95,000 to 150,000 clones, approximately 88% of them present only once. What was sequenced was blood. Receptor source: a person between 18 and 75 years old in good health. Each CDR3 is given with its conserved first and last residue. The D gene is left open where the match is weak. The size entry is marked missing in some rows and otherwise reads once, few, many or a size class.

size: .; J: TRBJ2-1; D: .; V: TRBV9; DNA: TGTGCCAGCAGCCCCCTTATACATGAGCAGTTCTTC; CDR3: CASSPLIHEQFF
size: .; J: TRBJ1-1; D: .; V: TRBV7-7; DNA: TGTGCCAGCAGCTTAGGGGCGTCAACTGAAGCTTTCTTT; CDR3: CASSLGASTEAFF
size: .; J: TRBJ2-1; D: .; V: TRBV4-3; DNA: TGCGCCAGCAGCCAAGATCTGGGAACGGCAGAGTTCTTC; CDR3: CASSQDLGTAEFF
size: .; J: TRBJ1-1; D: .; V: TRBV19; DNA: TGTGCCAGTAGTATCCCCGCTGACACGATTATGAACACTGAAGCTTTCTTT; CDR3: CASSIPADTIMNTEAFF
size: .; J: TRBJ2-6; D: .; V: TRBV13; DNA: TGTGCCAGCAGCTTAATTTACCATCAAGTCGGGACATCATCCTCTGGGGCCAACGTCCTGACTTTC; CDR3: CASSLIYHQVGTSSSGANVLTF
size: .; J: TRBJ2-7; D: .; V: TRBV7-2; DNA: TGTGCCAGCAGCTTTTCCAGGAGCGAGCAGTACTTC; CDR3: CASSFSRSEQYF
size: .; J: TRBJ1-1; D: TRBD1; V: TRBV7-9; DNA: TGTGCCAGCAGCTCGCCCGGGACAGGGACCACTGAAGCTTTCTTT; CDR3: CASSSPGTGTTEAFF
size: .; J: TRBJ2-3; D: .; V: TRBV7-7; DNA: TGTGCCAGCAGCTTAGCGTTGGCAGATACGCAGTATTTT; CDR3: CASSLALADTQYF
size: .; J: TRBJ2-2; D: .; V: TRBV14; DNA: TGTGCCAGCAGCCCTTGGGGGACCGGGGAGCTGTTTTTT; CDR3: CASSPWGTGELFF
size: .; J: TRBJ1-2; D: .; V: TRBV4-1; DNA: TGCGCCAGCAGCCACGCAGGGTCCGACTATGGCTACACCTTC; CDR3: CASSHAGSDYGYTF
size: .; J: TRBJ1-2; D: .; V: TRBV7-9; DNA: TGTGCCAGCAGCTTATTGCCAGTTAACTATGGCTACACCTTC; CDR3: CASSLLPVNYGYTF
size: .; J: TRBJ2-7; D: TRBD1; V: TRBV10-3; DNA: TGTGCCATCACCCAAGGACAGGGGAGCTCCTACGAGCAGTACTTC; CDR3: CAITQGQGSSYEQYF
size: .; J: TRBJ2-7; D: TRBD1; V: TRBV2; DNA: TGTGCCAGCAGTCTACAGGGGGCCCCTACCTACGAGCAGTACTTC; CDR3: CASSLQGAPTYEQYF
size: .; J: TRBJ1-2; D: .; V: TRBV5-1; DNA: TGCGCCAGCAGCGCGATTGCTTCGACAGACAACTATGGCTACACCTTC; CDR3: CASSAIASTDNYGYTF
size: .; J: TRBJ2-3; D: .; V: TRBV9; DNA: TGTGCCAGCAGCGTTACTAGCACAGATACGCAGTATTTT; CDR3: CASSVTSTDTQYF
size: once; J: TRBJ1-5; D: .; V: TRBV5-6; DNA: TGTGCCAGCAGCTTAGCAGGGATTCAGCCCCAGCATTTT; CDR3: CASSLAGIQPQHF
size: .; J: TRBJ1-2; D: .; V: TRBV6-4; DNA: TGTGCCAGCGTTTACTACTACACCTTC; CDR3: CASVYYYTF
size: few; J: TRBJ2-3; D: TRBD2; V: TRBV27; DNA: TGTGCCAGCAGTCCAGGGCGGGGGACCCCTTTGGATACGCAGTATTTT; CDR3: CASSPGRGTPLDTQYF
size: .; J: TRBJ1-1; D: .; V: TRBV20-1; DNA: TGCAGTGCTAGGGGCACTGAAGCTTTCTTT; CDR3: CSARGTEAFF
size: .; J: TRBJ1-4; D: TRBD1; V: TRBV2; DNA: TGTGCCAGCAGGGGGACAGCAGGAGAAAAACTGTTTTTT; CDR3: CASRGTAGEKLFF
size: .; J: TRBJ1-2; D: .; V: TRBV7-2; DNA: TGTGCCAGCAGCCCAGGGACGCTTGCACCCTATGGCTACACCTTC; CDR3: CASSPGTLAPYGYTF
size: .; J: TRBJ2-7; D: TRBD1; V: TRBV25-1; DNA: TGTGCCAGCAACGCGGACAGGGGGCGTGACGAGCAGTACTTC; CDR3: CASNADRGRDEQYF